The 26 T cell receptor beta chains presented below share a single source sample, sequenced in a study of identical twins (dated by TCRdb to the mid-2010s). The library relied on 5' RACE. Sequenced on an Illumina HiSeq 2000. TCRdb reprocessing: public reads trimmed at Q25 with fastp, clones called with MiXCR, in-frame beta chains kept. Each CDR3 protein appears once, grouped with its most common genes and DNA. The sample table contains a few hundred thousand distinct CDR3 sequences; only one count was recorded for about 12% of them. Roughly 3.7% of the sample belongs to the ten largest clones. These records were also assigned to another study, of yellow fever vaccine responses in identical twins.

Sequencing was done on a sample of memory (CD45RO+) T cells sorted from blood. The sample's cell subset or site label, in plain terms: CD45RO+ enriched T cells. These receptors were taken from a woman aged 18-35 years in good health.

This sequence joins TRBV6-2 or TRBV6-3 and TRBJ2-3, with TRBD2 identical over 10 bases. Per germline, CDR1 MNHEY and CDR2 SVGEGT. V was clipped by 6 bases and J by 2 bases; unmatched bases: 8. The CDR3 is made up of 16 amino acids. CDR3 bases: TGTGCCAGCAGGTCGGGGCTAGCGGGAGTCACAGATACGCAGTATTTT. This gives the protein CASRSGLAGVTDTQYF.

The chain has TRBV2 and TRBJ2-7, with TRBD2 matching 7 bases. Trimming at V came to 7 bases and at J to 0 bases, leaving 9 bases not matched to a gene. The germline gives CDR1 SNHLY, CDR2 FYNNEI. The CDR3 consists of 15 residues. The CDR3 spells CASIPAGFRSYEQYF. As DNA, the CDR3 is TGTGCCAGCATCCCAGCGGGGTTCCGCTCCTACGAGCAGTACTTC.

This clonotype was seen a few times. The V gene is TRBV27, the J gene TRBJ2-2; 9 bases match TRBD2. Germline V gives CDR1 MNHEY, CDR2 SMNVEV (reference sequence). The CDR3 has 15 amino acids. The V segment lost 3 bases and the J segment 7 bases; nucleotides outside the gene matches: 6. The CDR3 sequence: CASSFGGGALGELFF. The CDR3 DNA reads as TGTGCCAGCAGTTTCGGCGGGGGGGCCCTCGGGGAGCTGTTTTTT.

This clonotype was counted ten times or more. V gene TRBV2 combines with J gene TRBJ2-3, with no clear D. Germline values: CDR1 SNHLY, CDR2 FYNNEI. This CDR3 comprises 13 residues. V was clipped by 8 bases and J by 2 bases, with 11 bases between them. The CDR3, as DNA: TGTGCCAGCGCAGCGCCTTTCACAGATACGCAGTATTTT. It translates to CASAAPFTDTQYF.

CDR3 sequence: CASSTGQGAYEQYF. The CDR3 region has the DNA TGCGCCAGCAGCACCGGACAGGGGGCCTACGAGCAGTACTTC. The V call is TRBV5-1, the J call TRBJ2-7; 10 nucleotides line up with TRBD1. The CDR3 length is 14 residues. J lost 2 bases, V lost 4 bases, and 3 bases had no gene match. Germline V gene lookup returns CDR1 SGHRS and CDR2 YFSETQ. Full variable domain (missing parts from reference TRBV5-1 and TRBJ2-7): KAGVTQTPRYLIKTRGQQVTLSCSPISGHRSVSWYQQTPGQGLQFLFEYFSETQRNKGNFPGRFSGRQFSNSRSEMNVSTLELGDSALYLCASSTGQGAYEQYFGPGTRLTVT.

This clonotype was recorded many times. The chain's CDR3 is CASKDPSNSGNTIYF. DNA of the CDR3: TGTGCCAGCAAAGATCCAAGTAACTCTGGAAACACCATATATTTT. This chain connects TRBV28 to TRBJ1-3, with no clear D. The CDR3 covers 15 residues. The germline CDR1 and CDR2 sequences are MDHEN and SYDVKM. Trimming pared 7 bases from V and 0 bases from J, leaving 13 bases between.

V is TRBV10-3 and J is TRBJ2-3; 8 nucleotides align to TRBD1. V lost 6 bases and J lost 8; bases outside the gene matches: 10. The CDR3 has 14 residues. The V gene's germline CDR1 is ENHRY and CDR2 SYGVKD. This CDR3 reads CAIRETGTGTTQYF. As DNA, the CDR3 is TGTGCCATCAGGGAAACCGGGACAGGTACTACGCAGTATTTT.

This clonotype appeared a few times. The CDR3 region is CSAHYRDRGLDEQFF. In DNA form, the CDR3 reads TGCAGTGCCCATTACCGGGACAGGGGTCTGGATGAGCAGTTCTTC. The chain links TRBV20-1 to TRBJ2-1; 10 bases map to TRBD1. With 6 bases clipped from V and 8 bases from J, the junction kept 13 bases outside the gene matches. Germline assignment: CDR1 DFQATT and CDR2 SNEGSKA (reference sequence). The CDR3 is made up of 15 amino acids.

This clonotype has at least ten counts. V gene TRBV7-2 combines with J gene TRBJ2-3; D gene ambiguous. The CDR3 loop spans 14 amino acids. Germline lookup yields CDR1 SGHTA and CDR2 FQGNSA. V gave up 1 base and J gave up 4 bases, with 9 bases separating them. DNA for the CDR3: TGTGCCAGCAGCTTAGGGCCTCCTCCAGATACGCAGTATTTT. The encoded protein is CASSLGPPPDTQYF.

This clonotype was found many times. The chain joins TRBV20-1 to TRBJ1-5, with unresolved D. This CDR3 comprises 15 residues. V was trimmed by 0 bases and J by 2 bases, leaving 11 bases between them. Germline CDR1 is DFQATT and CDR2 is SNEGSKA (reference sequence). CDR3 in DNA: TGCAGTGCTAGAGATCGGATGCAGGGCAATCAGCCCCAGCATTTT. As protein: CSARDRMQGNQPQHF.

The genes are TRBV12-3 or TRBV12-4 and TRBJ2-1, with TRBD2 matching over 11 bases. This CDR3 comprises 21 residues. The V gene end was trimmed by 1 base and the J gene end by 0 bases; junction bases not matched to a gene: 14. The CDR3 reads CASSLGSGTSGLPSSYNEQFF. The DNA for the CDR3 is TGTGCCAGCAGTTTAGGGTCCGGGACTAGCGGCCTTCCAAGCTCCTACAATGAGCAGTTCTTC.

The sample holds a few counts of this clonotype. The chain employs TRBV5-1 and TRBJ2-3; 7 bases line up with TRBD2. V trimming: 3 bases; J trimming: 6 bases; junction bases outside the gene matches: 13. The CDR3 has 16 amino acids. Germline V lookup: CDR1 SGHRS, CDR2 YFSETQ. Written as DNA, the CDR3 is TGCGCCAGCAGCTCGCGGCCTCGGGGGGATAGTGATACGCAGTATTTT. It specifies CASSSRPRGDSDTQYF.

The rearrangement uses TRBV10-3 and TRBJ2-1; 9 nucleotides line up with TRBD2. V lost 0 bases, J lost 0 bases, and 9 bases stayed unmatched. Germline V gene data show CDR1 as ENHRY and CDR2 as SYGVKD. This CDR3 has 19 amino acids. As DNA, the CDR3 is TGTGCCATCAGTGAGTCTTTACGGACTAGCGATAGCTCCTACAATGAGCAGTTCTTC. It yields the protein CAISESLRTSDSSYNEQFF.

V is TRBV5-8 and J is TRBJ2-3; D might be TRBD2 (6 bases). CDR1 and CDR2 (germline): SGHTS, YDEGEE. Trimming removed 4 bases at V and 1 base at J, with 19 bases between. The CDR3 contains 17 residues. CDR3 amino acids: CASSRRVLTDRTDTQYF. CDR3 coding DNA: TGTGCCAGCAGCCGGAGGGTTTTGACAGACCGCACAGATACGCAGTATTTT.

This clonotype showed up just a few times. CDR3 in DNA: TGCGCCAGCAGCTTGGGGGGACTAGGTCCTGAGCAGTTCTTC. It specifies CASSLGGLGPEQFF. The chain has TRBV5-1 and TRBJ2-1, with 8 bases identical to TRBD2. Trimming cost V 0 bases and J 9 bases; bases outside gene matches: 5. The CDR3 extends over 14 amino acids. Per the germline V gene, CDR1 is SGHRS and CDR2 is YFSETQ.

J is TRBJ1-6 and V is TRBV20-1; D may be TRBD1 (5 bases). The V gene lost 5 bases and the J gene lost 6 bases, with 17 bases spanning the gap. The CDR3 loop spans 15 amino acids. Germline loops: CDR1 DFQATT, CDR2 SNEGSKA (reference sequence). CDR3 amino acids: CSAAALRDGNSPLHF. The CDR3 nucleotides are TGCAGTGCTGCCGCCCTCCGGGACGGTAATTCACCCCTCCACTTT.

This clonotype showed up just a few times. V is TRBV7-2 and J is TRBJ2-3; unclear D gene. V gave up 2 bases and J gave up 6 bases, with 6 bases separating them. The CDR3 is 12 residues long. Germline values: CDR1 SGHTA, CDR2 FQGNSA. The CDR3 sequence is CASSLLVDTQYF. CDR3 coding DNA: TGTGCCAGCAGCTTACTGGTGGATACGCAGTATTTT.

The J gene is TRBJ1-1, the V gene TRBV3-1; a weak D match, TRBD1 (5 bases). This CDR3 comprises 14 residues. Trimming pared 2 bases from V and 5 bases from J, leaving 12 bases between. Germline V gene lookup returns CDR1 LGHDT and CDR2 YNNKEL (reference sequence). Here the CDR3 reads CASSQFGGGTEAFF. In DNA, the CDR3 is TGTGCCAGCAGCCAATTCGGGGGGGGTACTGAAGCTTTCTTT.

A few counts support this clonotype. The chain combines TRBV28 with TRBJ2-1, with 9 bases matching TRBD1. Trimming took 3 bases from V and 8 from J; bases not matched to a gene: 5. This CDR3 region has 14 residues. The germline V gene encodes CDR1 MDHEN and CDR2 SYDVKM. Written as DNA, the CDR3 is TGTGCCAGCAGTTTTACCGGACAGGGGTATGAGCAGTTCTTC. Protein sequence: CASSFTGQGYEQFF. The full variable domain, its missing parts supplied by reference TRBV28 and TRBJ2-1, is DVKVTQSSRYLVKRTGEKVFLECVQDMDHENMFWYRQDPGLGLRLIYFSYDVKMKEKGDIPEGYSVSREKKERFSLILESASTNQTSMYLCASSFTGQGYEQFFGPGTRLTVL.

This clonotype was seen more than once but under ten times. The gene calls are TRBV12-3 or TRBV12-4 and TRBJ2-1; 10 positions match TRBD1. Losses at the gene ends were 5 bases for V and 8 bases for J; bases not matched to a gene: 9. This CDR3 is 15 amino acids long. CDR3 DNA: TGTGCCAGCAGTCTCCGACAGGGGGCCGGGGATGAGCAGTTCTTC. Translation gives CASSLRQGAGDEQFF.

J is TRBJ2-2 and V is TRBV6-2 or TRBV6-3, with 8 bases fitting TRBD1. With V trimmed by 6 bases and J by 3 bases, 3 bases remained unmatched. Per germline, CDR1 MNHEY and CDR2 SVGEGT. There are 14 residues in the CDR3. The CDR3 region is CASSYRGDTGELFF. The CDR3 coding sequence is TGTGCCAGCAGCTACAGGGGGGACACCGGGGAGCTGTTTTTT.

The gene calls are TRBV20-1 and TRBJ2-1; 10 nucleotides align to TRBD2. Germline CDR1 is DFQATT and CDR2 is SNEGSKA (reference sequence). J lost 6 bases, V lost 4 bases, and 9 bases had no gene match. This CDR3 is 15 amino acids long. CDR3 residues: CSATKGLALFNEQFF. In DNA form, the CDR3 reads TGCAGTGCTACGAAGGGACTAGCGCTGTTCAATGAGCAGTTCTTC.

V is TRBV12-3 or TRBV12-4 and J is TRBJ2-1; 10 nucleotides match TRBD2. J lost 8 bases, V lost 4 bases, and 2 bases had no gene match. The CDR3 is made up of 13 amino acids. In DNA, the CDR3 is TGTGCCAGCAGTTCCCTAGCGGGGGATGAGCAGTTCTTC. It specifies CASSSLAGDEQFF.

V and J are TRBV10-2 and TRBJ2-7; D is uncertain. Germline V gene sequence: CDR1 WSHSY, CDR2 SAAADI. The CDR3 has 17 amino acids. Trimming left V 2 bases short and J 0 bases short, with 17 bases between. CDR3 region: CASSEPLWAAPSYEQYF. The CDR3, as DNA: TGCGCCAGCAGTGAGCCCCTCTGGGCGGCACCCTCCTACGAGCAGTACTTC.

This clonotype was seen a few times. V is TRBV2 and J is TRBJ2-1; either TRBD1 or TRBD2 may fit D (5 bases each). Trimming removed 7 bases from V and 4 bases from J, with 17 bases in between. The CDR3 has 15 amino acids. Germline-derived CDR1 and CDR2 are SNHLY and FYNNEI. CDR3 nucleotide sequence: TGTGCCAGCACCCCGGACGGGGACCTTTACAATGAGCAGTTCTTC. Protein: CASTPDGDLYNEQFF.

This clonotype showed up many times. The chain uses TRBV7-7 and TRBJ2-2; D gene ambiguous. The V gene's germline CDR1 is SSHAT and CDR2 FNYEAQ (reference sequence). This CDR3 comprises 12 residues. CDR3 sequence reads: CATGRNTGELFF. DNA of the CDR3: TGTGCTACCGGAAGGAACACCGGGGAGCTGTTTTTT.